This T cell receptor (beta chain) was observed in a study of T-cell memory formation after mild COVID-19. Germline CDR1 and CDR2: SGHKS and YYEKEE (reference sequence). The length of the CDR3 is 14 residues. V was trimmed by 0 bases and J by 7 bases, leaving 13 bases between them. TCR alpha and TCR beta cDNA libraries carrying sample barcodes and UMIs came from 5'RACE with constant-segment primers. TCRdb reprocessed the 5' RACE reads with MiXCR, giving one entry per CDR3 protein. Of fewer than 350,000 distinct CDR3 sequences in the sample, approximately 18% were seen once. The sample was PBMCs or a T cell subset sorted from them (not recorded which). This clonotype was sampled from a man aged 18 to 30 who had mild COVID-19 (a few samples of this study predate the infection). Cell type and time point are not known. The chain recombines TRBV5-5 with TRBJ2-5; perhaps TRBD2 as D (5 bases). The CDR3 nucleotides read TGTGCCAGCAGCTTGGGTAGGCGGGCTGGGACCCAGTACTTC. This gives the protein CASSLGRRAGTQYF.